These 23 T cell receptor beta chains originate from one sample sequenced in a study of cytomegalovirus exposure and HLA in healthy donors (TCRdb year 2017). The library was obtained by the immunoSEQ multiplex PCR assay. The multiplex PCR relied on a mix of 60 forward primers for TCR Vbeta segments and 13 reverse primers for TCR Jbeta segments. In its TCRdb copy, this immuneACCESS table keeps in-frame sequences only and misses some clones. Where compared with another copy, unresolved V genes explain less than half of these, and the others have no known cause. The sample records approximately 74,000 clones, around 78% of which are singletons. Around 8.9% of the sample comes from the top ten. Sequencing was performed on PBMCs. These receptors were collected from a man aged 40-49 years in good health and CMV-seronegative.

The genes are TRBV10-1 and TRBJ2-7; D is perhaps TRBD2 (6 bases). Trimming removed 3 bases at V and 1 base at J, with 10 bases between. The CDR3 extends over 14 amino acids. Germline V gene lookup returns CDR1 WNHNN and CDR2 SYGVQD (reference sequence). The CDR3 DNA reads as TGCGCCAGCAGTGATGATAGCGGTTCCTACGAGCAGTACTTC. Residues: CASSDDSGSYEQYF.

The CDR3 nucleotides read TGTGCCAGCAAATCCGGATGGGTCCGGACTAGCGAAAGCTCTGGGGCCAACGTCCTGACTTTC. This encodes CASKSGWVRTSESSGANVLTF. The chain employs TRBV27 and TRBJ2-6, with 9 bases fitting TRBD2. With 7 bases clipped from V and 0 bases from J, the junction kept 19 bases outside the gene matches. This CDR3 is 21 amino acids long. Germline lookup yields CDR1 MNHEY and CDR2 SMNVEV (reference sequence).

The V and J genes are TRBV7-9 and TRBJ2-2, with TRBD1 as a possible D gene (5 bases). CDR3 length: 16 residues. Germline CDR1 reads SEHNR; CDR2 reads FQNEAQ (reference sequence). The ends were cut back, 5 bases at V and 4 bases at J, with 17 bases in the middle. This CDR3 reads CASSPGQNPFTGELFF. In DNA, the CDR3 is TGTGCCAGCAGCCCAGGGCAAAACCCCTTCACCGGGGAGCTGTTTTTT.

The chain combines TRBV12-5 with TRBJ2-1; 16 positions match TRBD2. Unmatched junction bases numbered 1, after V lost 1 base and J lost 10 bases. Per the germline V gene, CDR1 is LGHNT and CDR2 is FRNRAP. The CDR3 has 15 amino acids. This CDR3 reads CASGLAGLAGGEQFF. DNA of the CDR3: TGTGCTAGTGGTTTGGCGGGACTAGCGGGAGGGGAGCAGTTCTTC.

The chain is built from TRBV10-3 and TRBJ1-5; the D is unclear. Trimming shortened V by 4 bases and J by 3 bases, and 7 bases separated the two germline ends. The CDR3 consists of 13 residues. Germline-derived CDR1 and CDR2 are ENHRY and SYGVKD. The chain's CDR3 is CAISGTYNQPQHF. CDR3 sequence (DNA): TGTGCCATCAGTGGGACTTACAATCAGCCCCAGCATTTT.

V is TRBV7-2 and J is TRBJ1-4; 8 positions match TRBD1. The CDR3 has 15 amino acids. The ends lost 1 base at V and 7 bases at J; junction bases unmatched: 5. Per the germline V gene, CDR1 is SGHTA and CDR2 is FQGNSA. CDR3 sequence: CASSLVGGTGEKLFF. The CDR3 bases are TGTGCCAGCAGCTTAGTAGGTGGGACAGGTGAAAAACTGTTTTTT.

This clone was seen a handful of times. In nucleotides, the CDR3 is TGTGCCAGCAGCTTATCGGCGAGCGGCGGAGGGCTGTACTTC. It codes for CASSLSASGGGLYF. The V call is TRBV7-8, the J call TRBJ2-5, with D tentatively TRBD2 (6 bases). CDR3 length equals 14 residues. Germline V gene lookup returns CDR1 SGHVS and CDR2 FQNEAQ. Trimming took 2 bases from V and 13 from J, leaving 20 bases between them.

The chain carries TRBV4-2 and TRBJ2-7, with 10 bases matching TRBD2. V dropped 0 bases and J dropped 1; count of bases not matched to a gene: 15. The CDR3 length is 20 residues. Germline V gene data show CDR1 as LGHNA and CDR2 as YNFKEQ. This CDR3 is CASSQDTPGSGGAKSYEQYF. CDR3 nucleotide sequence: TGTGCCAGCAGCCAAGATACACCGGGAAGCGGGGGGGCTAAATCCTACGAGCAGTACTTC.

The genes are TRBV5-1 and TRBJ2-1; 10 positions agree with TRBD2. The CDR3 is 15 amino acids. The V and J ends lost 0 bases and 8 bases, in that order; junction bases with no gene match: 5. Germline assignment: CDR1 SGHRS and CDR2 YFSETQ. The CDR3 DNA reads as TGCGCCAGCAGCTTGGACTATGGGACTAGCGATGAGCAGTTCTTC. Its translation is CASSLDYGTSDEQFF.

This clone has a single count. This same CDR3 is encoded by further DNA sequences in the sample. This sequence joins TRBV11-2 and TRBJ1-1; D unclear. The CDR3 is 15 amino acids. Germline lookup yields CDR1 SGHAT and CDR2 FQNNGV. Trimming removed 1 base at V and 4 bases at J, with 13 bases between. In nucleotides, the CDR3 is TGTGCCAGCAGCTTAGGTTTTCGAGGAGGCACTGAAGCTTTCTTT. It encodes CASSLGFRGGTEAFF.

V is TRBV6-5 and J is TRBJ1-1, with 9 bases lining up with TRBD1. J lost 4 bases, V lost 5 bases, and 2 bases had no gene match. The CDR3 consists of 13 residues. Germline V CDR1 and CDR2: MNHEY, SVGAGI. The CDR3 DNA reads as TGTGCCAGCAGTAACAGGGGGCCCACTGAAGCTTTCTTT. This encodes CASSNRGPTEAFF.

The rearrangement joins TRBV6-5 to TRBJ2-5, with TRBD2 matching 13 bases. Germline V gene sequence: CDR1 MNHEY, CDR2 SVGAGI. The CDR3 runs to 15 residues. V shed 5 bases, J shed 1 base, and the junction held 1 base outside the gene matches. The CDR3 nucleotides read TGTGCCAGCAGTCGGACTAGCGGGGGCCAAGAGACCCAGTACTTC. Protein: CASSRTSGGQETQYF.

The chain has TRBV11-3 and TRBJ2-2, with a possible D match to TRBD2 (6 bases). The CDR3 spans 16 residues. Trimming left V 1 base short and J 3 bases short, with 12 bases between. From germline, CDR1 is SGHNT and CDR2 YENEEA. The DNA of the CDR3 is TGTGCCAGCAGCTTAGGTGGTGGGGAGGACACCGGGGAGCTGTTTTTT. Its protein product is CASSLGGGEDTGELFF.

The J gene is TRBJ1-2, the V gene TRBV27; the D gene is possibly TRBD1 (5 bases). The CDR3 has 13 amino acids. The germline V gene encodes CDR1 MNHEY and CDR2 SMNVEV (reference sequence). Trimming removed 5 bases from V and 6 bases from J, with 13 bases in between. CDR3 bases: TGTGCCAGCAGTCTAGGACACCTCGATGGCTACACCTTC. Residues: CASSLGHLDGYTF.

This clone was observed a few times. The chain links TRBV5-1 to TRBJ2-1; 7 bases fit TRBD2. The junction had 10 bases not matched to a gene; V was cut back by 0 bases and J by 7 bases. Germline V gene lookup returns CDR1 SGHRS and CDR2 YFSETQ. The CDR3 covers 16 residues. CDR3 coding DNA: TGCGCCAGCAGCTTGGTGCGGGAGCGCCTGGCGAATGAGCAGTTCTTC. Its translation: CASSLVRERLANEQFF.

This clone was observed a single time. This chain joins TRBV7-2 and TRBJ1-2; tentative D call: TRBD1 (5 bases). V was cut by 0 bases and J by 4 bases, with 12 bases left in between. The CDR3 is made up of 15 amino acids. Germline V gives CDR1 SGHTA, CDR2 FQGNSA. The CDR3 DNA sequence: TGTGCCAGCAGCTTAGCGACGACAGATACCTATGGCTACACCTTC. This translates into CASSLATTDTYGYTF.

The chain carries TRBV7-9 and TRBJ2-7, with D possibly being TRBD1 (6 bases). The ends were cut back, 1 base at V and 5 bases at J, with 15 bases in the middle. The CDR3 loop spans 15 amino acids. Per the germline V gene, CDR1 is SEHNR and CDR2 is FQNEAQ (reference sequence). This CDR3 reads CASSLGGHRENEQYF. CDR3 bases: TGTGCCAGCAGCTTAGGAGGGCACAGGGAGAACGAGCAGTACTTC.

V gene TRBV11-3 combines with J gene TRBJ2-7, with D possibly matching TRBD1 (7 bases). The germline V gene encodes CDR1 SGHNT and CDR2 YENEEA. V shed 5 bases and J shed 3 bases, with 17 bases lying between them. The CDR3 length is 15 residues. The CDR3: CASSPGGTEIYEQYF. The CDR3 DNA is TGTGCCAGCAGCCCCGGCGGGACAGAGATCTACGAGCAGTACTTC.

The chain employs TRBV6-6 and TRBJ2-5; the match to TRBD2 covers 7 bases. Germline V gives CDR1 MNHNY, CDR2 SVGAGI (reference sequence). V was clipped by 6 bases and J by 2 bases; unmatched bases: 3. This CDR3 has 13 residues. The CDR3 protein is CASSSGLQETQYF. The CDR3 DNA sequence: TGTGCCAGCAGCTCGGGACTACAAGAGACCCAGTACTTC.

This clone was picked up one time. The CDR3 nucleotides are TGCGCCAGCAGCTTGGGGTCGGGGGACTATGGCTACACCTTC. Translating it yields CASSLGSGDYGYTF. This rearrangement joins TRBV5-1 to TRBJ1-2, with D possibly TRBD1 on 5 matching bases. CDR3 size: 14 residues. Trimming left V 0 bases short and J 3 bases short, with 9 bases between. Germline V gene data show CDR1 as SGHRS and CDR2 as YFSETQ.

The chain links TRBV11-2 to TRBJ2-3, with 9 bases matching TRBD2. The V gene end was trimmed by 4 bases and the J gene end by 6 bases; junction bases not matched to a gene: 14. The CDR3 extends over 17 amino acids. Germline CDR1 SGHAT, CDR2 FQNNGV. CDR3 bases: TGTGCCAGCAGCTCCCGGGCTGGCGGGAGGGCATGGGATACGCAGTATTTT. Its translation is CASSSRAGGRAWDTQYF.

This clone has only one observation. This chain joins TRBV5-6 and TRBJ1-2, with 8 nucleotides matching TRBD1. CDR3 length: 14 amino acids. Germline CDR1 and CDR2: SGHDT and YYEEEE. V shed 4 bases, J shed 4 bases, and the junction held 6 bases outside the gene matches. The CDR3 loop is CASSTRGRGYGYTF. The CDR3 DNA follows: TGTGCCAGCAGCACCAGGGGGCGCGGCTATGGCTACACCTTC.

This clone was observed once. The chain uses TRBV19 and TRBJ2-7; D is possibly TRBD2 (6 bases). The CDR3 totals 14 residues. Trimming stripped 5 bases from V and 3 bases from J, with 14 bases between. Germline V gives CDR1 LNHDA, CDR2 SQIVND (reference sequence). The CDR3 protein is CASSPSVMNYEQYF. The CDR3 nucleotides read TGTGCCAGTAGTCCTAGCGTTATGAACTACGAGCAGTACTTC.